This TCR beta chain was recorded in a study of control samples from healthy donors and cancer patients. The V gene end was trimmed by 5 bases and the J gene end by 1 base; junction bases not matched to a gene: 14. Germline loops: CDR1 SGHNT, CDR2 YENEEA. The CDR3 is 18 residues long. This table comes from immunoSEQ multiplex PCR, and its TCRdb copy is limited to in-frame clones, with some not included. This table holds about 120,000 clones, over 75% found once. The sequence came from a young man in good health. Sequencing was carried out using blood. The chain links TRBV11-3 to TRBJ2-3; 8 nucleotides line up with TRBD2. The CDR3 nucleotides are TGTGCCAGCAGCCCGGGCGGATATGGGACTAGTCGCACAGATACGCAGTATTTT. This translates into CASSPGGYGTSRTDTQYF.